The 5 T cell receptor beta chains listed next were all sequenced from one sample in a study of T cell responses to AZD1222 COVID-19 vaccine. The repertoire was sequenced with immunoSEQ multiplex PCR; TCRdb's copy has only in-frame clones and lacks some. The data contain about 100,000 clones, 70% to 90% of them singletons. The source material was peripheral blood, sampled on day 0 of AZD1222 vaccination. These receptors originate from an adult in good health.

The genes are TRBV5-1 and TRBJ2-3; D is unclear. Germline loops: CDR1 SGHRS, CDR2 YFSETQ. The CDR3 totals 13 residues. With 0 bases removed from V and 7 bases from J, the gap between germline ends came to 9 bases. The CDR3 coding sequence is TGCGCCAGCAGCTTGGAACTGGCCAATACGCAGTATTTT. Translation: CASSLELANTQYF.

The gene calls are TRBV3-1 (or the pseudogene TRBV3-2) and TRBJ2-1; D unclear. The germline V gene encodes CDR1 LGHDT and CDR2 YNNKEL (reference sequence). CDR3 length equals 12 residues. V was shortened by 4 bases and J by 4 bases, with 5 bases between the two germline ends. The CDR3 coding sequence is TGTGCCAGCAGCCTAAATTACAATGAGCAGTTCTTC. It is translated as CASSLNYNEQFF.

The chain is built from TRBV3-1 (or the pseudogene TRBV3-2) and TRBJ1-1; 9 nucleotides match TRBD1. With V trimmed by 2 bases and J by 4 bases, 8 bases remained unmatched. The CDR3 spans 16 residues. Germline V gene lookup returns CDR1 LGHDT and CDR2 YNNKEL (reference sequence). DNA for the CDR3: TGTGCCAGCAGCCAACCGTCGGGACAGGGCAGCACTGAAGCTTTCTTT. It is translated as CASSQPSGQGSTEAFF.

The CDR3 sequence: CASSFRDRATQYF. Here the CDR3 DNA reads TGTGCCAGCAGTTTTAGAGACCGCGCGACCCAGTACTTC. The chain links TRBV27 to TRBJ2-5; D uncertain. Germline CDR1 reads MNHEY; CDR2 reads SMNVEV (reference sequence). The CDR3 contains 13 residues. V lost 3 bases, J lost 7 bases, and 12 bases lay in between.

This chain links TRBV11-3 with TRBJ1-2; D is unclear. Trimming removed 6 bases at V and 8 bases at J, with 13 bases between. Germline V gene data show CDR1 as SGHNT and CDR2 as YENEEA. The length of the CDR3 is 12 residues. The CDR3: CASSKQSRGYTF. The CDR3, as DNA: TGTGCCAGCAGTAAGCAATCGAGGGGCTACACCTTC.